Listed below are T cell receptor beta chains from one sample, sequenced in a study of patients and donors after allogeneic stem cell transplantation. From the RT-PCR reads, TCRdb called clonotypes with MiXCR, one entry per CDR3 protein. The sample holds about 230,000 distinct CDR3 sequences, over 12% seen once. The sample was blood, either unsorted or a sorted T cell fraction (not recorded which). The receptors originated from a human donor who was either an allogeneic HSCT recipient or a stem cell or donor lymphocyte infusion donor (not recorded which). It is not recorded whose cells these are; they may come from a transplant donor. CDR3s include the opening cysteine and the closing phenylalanine or tryptophan. D genes are given only for firm matches. Expanded clones are given a class, and other clones once, few, many or no size at all.

j_gene: TRBJ2-3
v_gene: TRBV7-2
abundance: many
d_gene: TRBD2
CDR3aa: CASSRTSGGTDTQYF
CDR3nt: TGTGCCAGCAGCCGGACTAGCGGGGGGACAGATACGCAGTATTTT

j_gene: TRBJ2-7
v_gene: TRBV9
abundance: -
d_gene: TRBD2
CDR3aa: CASRGGEQYF
CDR3nt: TGTGCCAGCAGGGGGGGGGAGCAGTACTTC

j_gene: TRBJ2-1
v_gene: TRBV11-1
abundance: -
d_gene: TRBD1
CDR3aa: CASSLEGRQGSSYNEQFF
CDR3nt: TGTGCCAGCAGCTTAGAGGGACGACAGGGAAGCTCCTACAATGAGCAGTTCTTC

j_gene: TRBJ1-5
v_gene: TRBV19
abundance: -
d_gene: -
CDR3aa: CASSILQAGQPQHF
CDR3nt: TGTGCCAGTAGTATCCTACAGGCGGGGCAGCCCCAGCATTTT

j_gene: TRBJ2-7
v_gene: TRBV4-1
abundance: many
d_gene: TRBD1
CDR3aa: CASSPLKGTAYEQYF
CDR3nt: TGCGCCAGCAGCCCTCTAAAAGGGACAGCCTACGAGCAGTACTTC

j_gene: TRBJ1-2
v_gene: TRBV6-1
abundance: many
d_gene: TRBD1
CDR3aa: CASSRNTGTDNYGYTF
CDR3nt: TGTGCCAGCAGCCGCAACACCGGGACAGACAACTATGGCTACACCTTC

j_gene: TRBJ2-1
v_gene: TRBV20-1
abundance: -
d_gene: TRBD2
CDR3aa: CSARDGWLAGGRSYNEQFF
CDR3nt: TGCAGTGCTAGAGATGGGTGGCTAGCGGGGGGGCGGTCCTACAATGAGCAGTTCTTC

j_gene: TRBJ2-3
v_gene: TRBV4-3
abundance: few
d_gene: -
CDR3aa: CASSQGHGTDTQYF
CDR3nt: TGCGCCAGCAGCCAAGGCCATGGGACAGATACGCAGTATTTT

j_gene: TRBJ2-1
v_gene: TRBV6-1
abundance: few
d_gene: -
CDR3aa: CASSEKKLNEQFF
CDR3nt: TGTGCCAGCAGTGAAAAGAAACTCAATGAGCAGTTCTTC

j_gene: TRBJ2-4
v_gene: TRBV25-1
abundance: -
d_gene: -
CDR3aa: CASSEGLGRIQYF
CDR3nt: TGTGCCAGCAGTGAAGGTTTGGGGCGTATTCAGTACTTC

j_gene: TRBJ1-6
v_gene: TRBV5-1
abundance: many
d_gene: TRBD1
CDR3aa: CASSGGQANSPLHF
CDR3nt: TGCGCCAGCAGCGGGGGACAGGCTAATTCACCCCTCCACTTT

j_gene: TRBJ2-7
v_gene: TRBV20-1
abundance: -
d_gene: -
CDR3aa: CSARATQGTPYEQYF
CDR3nt: TGCAGTGCTAGAGCGACTCAGGGGACCCCCTACGAGCAGTACTTC

j_gene: TRBJ2-7
v_gene: TRBV5-1
abundance: few
d_gene: -
CDR3aa: CASSLQVRSEQYF
CDR3nt: TGCGCCAGCAGCCTACAGGTTCGTTCCGAGCAGTACTTC

j_gene: TRBJ2-1
v_gene: TRBV20-1
abundance: -
d_gene: -
CDR3aa: CSARRRENEQFF
CDR3nt: TGCAGTGCCCGTCGACGGGAAAATGAGCAGTTCTTC

j_gene: TRBJ2-7
v_gene: TRBV27
abundance: few
d_gene: -
CDR3aa: CASSTATTYEQYF
CDR3nt: TGTGCCAGTTCGACAGCGACGACCTACGAGCAGTACTTC

j_gene: TRBJ2-7
v_gene: TRBV30
abundance: few
d_gene: -
CDR3aa: CAGNTEYEQYF
CDR3nt: TGTGCCGGCAACACTGAATACGAGCAGTACTTC

j_gene: TRBJ2-1
v_gene: TRBV20-1
abundance: many
d_gene: TRBD2
CDR3aa: CSARGGGISYNEQFF
CDR3nt: TGCAGTGCTAGGGGCGGGGGTATCTCCTACAATGAGCAGTTCTTC

j_gene: TRBJ2-3
v_gene: TRBV18
abundance: -
d_gene: -
CDR3aa: CASSTRTDTQYF
CDR3nt: TGTGCCAGCTCAACCCGCACAGATACGCAGTATTTT

j_gene: TRBJ2-3
v_gene: TRBV30
abundance: few
d_gene: TRBD2
CDR3aa: CAWSVGGAHPDTQYF
CDR3nt: TGTGCCTGGAGTGTCGGGGGGGCCCACCCAGATACGCAGTATTTT

j_gene: TRBJ2-5
v_gene: TRBV5-6
abundance: -
d_gene: -
CDR3aa: CASSSSNIGRETQYF
CDR3nt: TGTGCCAGCAGCTCCTCTAATATCGGTCGAGAGACCCAGTACTTC

j_gene: TRBJ2-5
v_gene: TRBV2
abundance: few
d_gene: -
CDR3aa: CASRIPTRGETQYF
CDR3nt: TGTGCCAGCCGAATCCCGACTAGGGGAGAGACCCAGTACTTC

j_gene: TRBJ1-1
v_gene: TRBV7-2
abundance: -
d_gene: -
CDR3aa: CASSPNRGVNTEAFF
CDR3nt: TGTGCCAGCAGCCCAAATCGAGGGGTGAACACTGAAGCTTTCTTT

j_gene: TRBJ1-5
v_gene: TRBV12-5
abundance: -
d_gene: TRBD1
CDR3aa: CARSGTGFGQPQHF
CDR3nt: TGTGCTAGGTCCGGGACAGGGTTTGGTCAGCCCCAGCATTTT

j_gene: TRBJ2-1
v_gene: TRBV20-1
abundance: -
d_gene: TRBD2
CDR3aa: CSAIGRFYNEQFF
CDR3nt: TGCAGTGCTATCGGGAGGTTCTACAATGAGCAGTTCTTC

j_gene: TRBJ1-5
v_gene: TRBV20-1
abundance: -
d_gene: TRBD1
CDR3aa: CSASWTGTSNQPQHF
CDR3nt: TGCAGTGCTAGCTGGACAGGGACGAGCAATCAGCCCCAGCATTTT

j_gene: TRBJ2-3
v_gene: TRBV24-1
abundance: many
d_gene: -
CDR3aa: CATSDPNRPRGASTDTQYF
CDR3nt: TGTGCCACCAGTGACCCGAATCGGCCTAGGGGCGCTAGCACAGATACGCAGTATTTT

j_gene: TRBJ2-1
v_gene: TRBV29-1
abundance: many
d_gene: -
CDR3aa: CSVAPRGRYNEQFF
CDR3nt: TGCAGCGTTGCCCCCCGGGGGAGGTACAATGAGCAGTTCTTC

j_gene: TRBJ1-1
v_gene: TRBV11-2
abundance: many
d_gene: TRBD1
CDR3aa: CASSPHRGQNTEAFF
CDR3nt: TGTGCCAGCAGCCCGCACAGGGGTCAGAACACTGAAGCTTTCTTT

j_gene: TRBJ2-7
v_gene: TRBV30
abundance: -
d_gene: TRBD1
CDR3aa: CAWGDRGHEQYF
CDR3nt: TGTGCCTGGGGGGACAGGGGTCACGAGCAGTACTTC

j_gene: TRBJ2-1
v_gene: TRBV5-1
abundance: many
d_gene: TRBD2
CDR3aa: CASSLGSSGGRVEQFF
CDR3nt: TGCGCCAGCAGCTTGGGGTCTAGCGGGGGCCGGGTTGAGCAGTTCTTC

j_gene: TRBJ2-1
v_gene: TRBV3-1
abundance: few
d_gene: TRBD1
CDR3aa: CASSHADRAPYNEQFF
CDR3nt: TGTGCCAGCAGCCATGCGGACAGGGCGCCTTACAATGAGCAGTTCTTC

j_gene: TRBJ2-5
v_gene: TRBV5-1
abundance: few
d_gene: TRBD1
CDR3aa: CASSPGTGLLETQYF
CDR3nt: TGCGCCAGCAGCCCGGGGACAGGTTTATTGGAGACCCAGTACTTC

j_gene: TRBJ1-4
v_gene: TRBV2
abundance: many
d_gene: -
CDR3aa: CASRDHQGFTNEKLFF
CDR3nt: TGTGCCAGCAGAGATCATCAGGGTTTTACTAATGAAAAACTGTTTTTT

j_gene: TRBJ1-2
v_gene: TRBV5-1
abundance: many
d_gene: -
CDR3aa: CASSPSSENYGYTF
CDR3nt: TGCGCCAGCAGCCCTTCTTCGGAGAACTATGGCTACACCTTC

j_gene: TRBJ2-6
v_gene: TRBV7-9
abundance: -
d_gene: TRBD1
CDR3aa: CASSFNRGYGANVLTF
CDR3nt: TGTGCCAGCAGCTTTAACAGGGGGTATGGGGCCAACGTCCTGACTTTC

j_gene: TRBJ2-2
v_gene: TRBV10-3
abundance: -
d_gene: -
CDR3aa: CAISEVGAGELFF
CDR3nt: TGTGCCATCAGTGAAGTAGGGGCCGGGGAGCTGTTTTTT

j_gene: TRBJ1-2
v_gene: TRBV24-1
abundance: -
d_gene: TRBD1
CDR3aa: CATSDRQGYGYTF
CDR3nt: TGTGCCACCAGTGACCGACAGGGCTATGGCTACACCTTC

j_gene: TRBJ1-1
v_gene: TRBV20-1
abundance: few
d_gene: TRBD1
CDR3aa: CSARPTRQGAHPEAFF
CDR3nt: TGCAGTGCTAGGCCTACGCGACAGGGGGCGCACCCTGAAGCTTTCTTT

j_gene: TRBJ2-2
v_gene: TRBV12-3/TRBV12-4
abundance: -
d_gene: -
CDR3aa: CASREHRGGVRETGELFF
CDR3nt: TGTGCCAGCAGGGAACACAGGGGAGGGGTGAGGGAAACCGGGGAGCTGTTTTTT

j_gene: TRBJ1-1
v_gene: TRBV16
abundance: many
d_gene: -
CDR3aa: CASSQSRGGNTEAFF
CDR3nt: TGTGCCAGCAGCCAATCGAGGGGGGGGAACACTGAAGCTTTCTTT

j_gene: TRBJ1-4
v_gene: TRBV4-3
abundance: few
d_gene: -
CDR3aa: CASSQDMAGNEKLFF
CDR3nt: TGCGCCAGCAGCCAAGACATGGCAGGGAATGAAAAACTGTTTTTT